The 10 T cell receptor beta chains given below trace back to one sample, sequenced in a study of T-cell memory formation after mild COVID-19. TCRdb itself ran the 5' RACE reads through MiXCR, one entry per CDR3 protein. The sample includes under 250,000 distinct CDR3 sequences, 8% to 10% seen only once; the top ten take 22%. Sequencing was carried out using PBMCs or a T cell subset sorted from them (not recorded which). The receptors shown here come from a young man who had mild COVID-19 (a few samples of this study predate the infection). Cell type and time point are not known.

This clonotype was counted between two and nine times. The rearrangement links TRBV20-1 to TRBJ1-1; no clear D gene. The V gene lost 0 bases and the J gene lost 1 base, with 6 bases spanning the gap. This CDR3 region has 13 residues. CDR1 is DFQATT, CDR2 SNEGSKA, per germline (reference sequence). The CDR3 nucleotides read TGCAGTGCTAGAGATTCGGCGAACACTGAAGCTTTCTTT. Protein sequence: CSARDSANTEAFF.

The rearrangement uses TRBV7-3 and TRBJ1-1; D possibly corresponds to TRBD1 (5 bases). V lost 1 base to trimming and J lost 2 bases, with 14 bases between them. The germline V gene encodes CDR1 SGHTA and CDR2 FQGTGA. This CDR3 has 16 residues. This CDR3 reads CASSLNRQTDNTEAFF. The CDR3 DNA is TGTGCCAGCAGCTTAAATCGTCAGACAGATAACACTGAAGCTTTCTTT.

The chain recombines TRBV5-6 with TRBJ2-5, with TRBD2 as a possible D gene (5 bases). Per germline, CDR1 SGHDT and CDR2 YYEEEE. Between the trimmed V and J ends, which lost 0 bases and 9 bases, there was a span of 12 bases. This CDR3 is 13 amino acids long. The CDR3 region is CASSLDSPGAQYF. The CDR3 DNA reads as TGTGCCAGCAGCTTGGACAGCCCCGGGGCCCAGTACTTC.

This clonotype was detected only a few times. The chain links TRBV12-3 or TRBV12-4 to TRBJ1-5; maybe TRBD1 (5 bases). This CDR3 contains 14 residues. Trimming pared 5 bases from V and 4 bases from J, leaving 12 bases between. As DNA, the CDR3 is TGTGCCAGCAGTCCCGCCACAGGAAATCAGCCCCAGCATTTT. Translating it yields CASSPATGNQPQHF.

In this sample, this clonotype turned up a few times. CDR3 coding DNA: TGTGCCAGCTCACCGCCTCTGGATACGCAGTATTTT. As protein: CASSPPLDTQYF. V is TRBV18 and J is TRBJ2-3; D is uncertain. Germline V gives CDR1 KGHSH, CDR2 LQKENI. The CDR3 has 12 residues. Trimming took 3 bases from V and 6 from J, leaving 7 bases between them. Full variable domain (outside the CDR3, taken from reference TRBV18 and TRBJ2-3): NAGVMQNPRHLVRRRGQEARLRCSPMKGHSHVYWYRQLPEEGLKFMVYLQKENIIDESGMPKERFSAEFPKEGPSILRIQQVVRGDSAAYFCASSPPLDTQYFGPGTRLTVL.

The V gene is TRBV9, the J gene TRBJ1-2, with D tentatively TRBD1 (6 bases). V was shortened by 6 bases and J by 8 bases, with 17 bases between the two germline ends. The CDR3 loop spans 13 amino acids. CDR1 is SGDLS, CDR2 YYNGEE, per germline. The CDR3 loop reads CASKDSGRNGYTF. CDR3 sequence (DNA): TGTGCCAGCAAGGACAGCGGACGAAACGGCTACACCTTC.

This clonotype occurred a few times. The chain couples TRBV28 to TRBJ1-3, with D unclear. V was shortened by 7 bases and J by 3 bases, with 7 bases between the two germline ends. The germline CDR1 and CDR2 sequences are MDHEN and SYDVKM. This CDR3 contains 12 residues. The CDR3 coding sequence is TGTGCCAGCAACACTCGTGGAAACACCATATATTTT. Residues: CASNTRGNTIYF.

This clonotype has a handful of counts. The J gene is TRBJ2-7, the V gene TRBV10-2; D is ambiguous. Trimming cost V 10 bases and J 2 bases, with 15 bases left between them. The germline CDR1 and CDR2 sequences are WSHSY and SAAADI. The CDR3 is made up of 13 amino acids. CDR3 coding DNA: TGCGCCACCTCTTTCGACGGTCCCTACGAGCAGTACGTC. This translates into CATSFDGPYEQYV.

This clonotype was recorded at least ten times. The chain has TRBV6-6 and TRBJ2-3, with D possibly TRBD2 on 6 matching bases. The CDR3 length is 13 residues. The V and J ends lost 5 bases and 7 bases respectively, with 13 bases between them. Germline V gene data show CDR1 as MNHNY and CDR2 as SVGAGI (reference sequence). CDR3 sequence reads: CASSPGVGNTQYF. CDR3 nucleotide sequence: TGTGCCAGCAGTCCGGGGGTCGGAAATACGCAGTATTTT.

This clonotype was recorded many times. The chain carries TRBV7-9 and TRBJ1-6, with D unclear. In germline, CDR1 is SEHNR, CDR2 FQNEAQ (reference sequence). V was pared by 5 bases and J by 9 bases, with 11 bases between. The length of the CDR3 is 13 residues. CDR3: CASSPWASSPLHF. The CDR3 DNA follows: TGTGCCAGCAGCCCGTGGGCGAGTTCACCCCTCCACTTT.